One sample yielded the 7 T cell receptor beta chains listed below, sequenced in a study of T cells in Graves' hyperthyroidism and ophthalmopathy. There were TCR beta CDR3 regions amplified from RNA transcripts. The study used the HTBI primer set for a first-round RT-PCR of the TCR CDR3. TCRdb re-analysed the multiplex PCR reads in MiXCR, keeping a single row per CDR3 protein. There are more than 500,000 distinct CDR3 sequences in the sample; 15% to 20% occur only once, and about 31% lies in the top ten. Sequences were obtained from blood. These receptors were obtained from a woman between 25 and 40 years old with Graves' ophthalmopathy.

This clonotype was counted between two and nine times. This chain connects TRBV2 to TRBJ1-2, with a possible D match to TRBD1 (5 bases). There are 17 residues in the CDR3. Per the germline V gene, CDR1 is SNHLY and CDR2 is FYNNEI. V lost 6 bases to trimming and J lost 0 bases, with 20 bases between them. The CDR3 spells CASSPRDQRFANYGYTF. Written as DNA, the CDR3 is TGTGCCAGCAGCCCTAGGGACCAGCGGTTCGCTAACTATGGCTACACCTTC.

This clonotype was seen repeatedly, ten times or more. The V call is TRBV7-2, the J call TRBJ2-7; D might be TRBD1 (6 bases). V lost 2 bases, J lost 5 bases, and 7 bases lay in between. The CDR3 spans 12 residues. Germline CDR1 reads SGHTA; CDR2 reads FQGNSA. The CDR3 loop is CASSLTGNEQYF. The CDR3 coding sequence is TGTGCCAGCAGCTTAACAGGGAACGAGCAGTACTTC.

J is TRBJ2-6 and V is TRBV7-9; weak D call: TRBD1 (5 bases). Germline CDR1 and CDR2: SEHNR and FQNEAQ (reference sequence). V lost 5 bases and J 4 bases, leaving 12 bases between the germline ends. The CDR3 runs to 15 residues. This CDR3 reads CASSARVTGANVLTF. DNA of the CDR3: TGTGCCAGCAGCGCCAGGGTTACCGGGGCCAACGTCCTGACTTTC.

This clonotype was observed many times. This sequence joins TRBV15 and TRBJ2-5; either TRBD1 or TRBD2 may fit D (5 bases each). Germline V gene data show CDR1 as LNHNV and CDR2 as YYDKDF (reference sequence). This CDR3 has 16 amino acids. V dropped 0 bases and J dropped 4 bases, with 15 bases sitting between them. The CDR3 loop is CATSRDYRWGIETQYF. The CDR3 nucleotides read TGTGCCACCAGCAGAGATTATCGGTGGGGGATAGAGACCCAGTACTTC.

Only a few counts were recorded for this clonotype. This chain links TRBV20-1 with TRBJ1-1; D might be TRBD1 (5 bases). The CDR3 is made up of 14 amino acids. V lost 1 base, J lost 6 bases, and 15 bases lay in between. Germline V CDR1 and CDR2: DFQATT, SNEGSKA (reference sequence). The CDR3 region is CSARGVEGPAEAFF. The CDR3 region has the DNA TGCAGTGCTAGAGGAGTTGAGGGGCCGGCTGAAGCTTTCTTT.

This clonotype came up a few times. The chain employs TRBV7-8 and TRBJ1-2; a weak D match, TRBD1 (6 bases). This CDR3 has 15 residues. The V gene lost 1 base and the J gene lost 5 bases, with 14 bases spanning the gap. Germline assignment: CDR1 SGHVS and CDR2 FQNEAQ. CDR3 sequence (DNA): TGTGCCAGCAGCTTAGACGGGGGGGCTGGGTATGGCTACACCTTC. The encoded protein is CASSLDGGAGYGYTF.

The chain has TRBV6-5 and TRBJ1-2; D is possibly TRBD1 (5 bases). The CDR3 spans 14 residues. V was clipped by 0 bases and J by 6 bases, with 11 bases between them. CDR1 is MNHEY, CDR2 SVGAGI, per germline. The CDR3 sequence: CASSYSRRENGYTF. In nucleotides, the CDR3 is TGTGCCAGCAGTTACTCGCGCAGGGAGAATGGCTACACCTTC.